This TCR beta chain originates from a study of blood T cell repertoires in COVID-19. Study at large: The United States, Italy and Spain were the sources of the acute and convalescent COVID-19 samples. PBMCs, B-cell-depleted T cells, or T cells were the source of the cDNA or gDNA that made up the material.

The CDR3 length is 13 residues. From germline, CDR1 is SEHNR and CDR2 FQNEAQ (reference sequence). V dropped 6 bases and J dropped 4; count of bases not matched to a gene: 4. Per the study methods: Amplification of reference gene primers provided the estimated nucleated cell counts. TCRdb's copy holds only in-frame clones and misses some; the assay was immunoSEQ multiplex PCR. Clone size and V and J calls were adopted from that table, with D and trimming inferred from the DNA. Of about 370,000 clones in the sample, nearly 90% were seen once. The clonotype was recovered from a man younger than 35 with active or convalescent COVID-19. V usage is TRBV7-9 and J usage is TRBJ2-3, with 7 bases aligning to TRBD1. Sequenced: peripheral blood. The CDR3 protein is CASRLGGPDTQYF. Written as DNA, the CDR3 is TGTGCCAGCAGACTAGGGGGCCCAGATACGCAGTATTTT.